The clone carrying this T cell receptor (beta chain) was found many times. What it binds is not known. Quantitative 5'-RACE was performed with molecular barcodes, and it yielded the TCR beta libraries. One entry per CDR3 protein results from TCRdb running MiXCR on the 5' RACE reads. The repertoire holds some 350,000 distinct CDR3 sequences, with 14% to 15% as singletons. The data belong to a study of CD8 T cells in ankylosing spondylitis. Points from the study as a whole: Previously reported in reactive arthritis synovial fluid and blood were some of the motif variants. Within peripheral blood, clones linked to disease were CD8+ and relatively rare. In ankylosing spondylitis blood, a motif of roughly eight highly homologous TCR beta variants appeared characteristic.

The CDR3 spans 13 residues. V gave up 2 bases and J gave up 6 bases; unmatched junction bases: 3. The V gene's germline CDR1 is SGHRS and CDR2 YFSETQ. Sequencing was carried out using blood, either unsorted or a sorted T cell fraction (not recorded which). This TCR derives from a male donor with ankylosing spondylitis or in good health (not recorded which). The rearrangement uses TRBV5-1 and TRBJ1-1; 8 bases agree with TRBD1. DNA of the CDR3: TGCGCCAGCAGCTTCGACAGGGGACCTGAAGCTTTCTTT. This encodes CASSFDRGPEAFF.